This T cell receptor (beta chain) stems from a study of Ad26.COV2.S vaccination and SARS-CoV-2 variants. The length of the CDR3 is 13 residues. Trimming left V 8 bases short and J 2 bases short, with 13 bases between. Germline V gene data show CDR1 as MNHEY and CDR2 as SVGAGI. Points from the study as a whole: Comparability of non-spike TCR breadth was observed across vaccine and placebo recipients. Vaccinated individuals (as opposed to placebo recipients) had higher spike-specific TCR breadth.

In regard to this clone: The antigen is undetermined.

Data came from immunoSEQ multiplex PCR; TCRdb stores just in-frame clones and leaves some out. The table records about 400,000 clones, approximately 89% of them present only once. Treatment given: about 20 received Ad26.COV2.S at low or high dose, single or two shots; about 5 received placebo; per-sample allocation not given. Samples were taken on day 63 after the first vaccine or placebo injection. V gene TRBV6-5 combines with J gene TRBJ2-7; D possibly matches TRBD1 or TRBD2 (5 bases each). The source is a person aged 18-65 years who received the Ad26.COV2.S COVID-19 vaccine or a placebo. The sequencing here drew on peripheral blood, taken in a trial of Ad26.COV2.S vaccine versus placebo. The CDR3 is CASEGQATYEQYF. CDR3 coding DNA: TGTGCCAGCGAGGGGCAGGCGACCTACGAGCAGTACTTC.